This T cell receptor beta chain was retrieved from a study of somatic mutations in cytotoxic T cells in rheumatoid arthritis. Overall study: An approximately 29 ml EDTA sample of patient blood was drawn right after diagnosis, before any treatment.

The CDR3 runs 15 residues. V was trimmed by 9 bases and J by 4 bases, leaving 21 bases between them. CDR1 is MNHEY, CDR2 SMNVEV, per germline (reference sequence). The assay was immunoSEQ multiplex PCR, and TCRdb's table has in-frame clones only and misses some. The sample has approximately 5,800 clones, 80% to 85% seen once; the top ten hold 3.5% to 5%. Of note for this clone: The antigen is undetermined.

The study, taken as a whole, reports: The clonality of CD8+ T cells was not significantly different between rheumatoid arthritis patients and age-matched healthy controls. For about an eighth of the 65 patients, a single CD8+ clone accounted for more than 20% of CD8+ cells. A rise in CD8+ clonality with age was seen in rheumatoid arthritis patients but not in healthy controls.

Sequencing used CD8+ T cells sorted from blood. The receptor comes from an adult with rheumatoid arthritis. This chain joins TRBV27 and TRBJ1-2; TRBD1 might be the D (5 bases). The CDR3 DNA reads as TGTGCCAGTGGATATTTGGGGGGAATCAGCTATGGCTACACCTTC. Amino acids: CASGYLGGISYGYTF.